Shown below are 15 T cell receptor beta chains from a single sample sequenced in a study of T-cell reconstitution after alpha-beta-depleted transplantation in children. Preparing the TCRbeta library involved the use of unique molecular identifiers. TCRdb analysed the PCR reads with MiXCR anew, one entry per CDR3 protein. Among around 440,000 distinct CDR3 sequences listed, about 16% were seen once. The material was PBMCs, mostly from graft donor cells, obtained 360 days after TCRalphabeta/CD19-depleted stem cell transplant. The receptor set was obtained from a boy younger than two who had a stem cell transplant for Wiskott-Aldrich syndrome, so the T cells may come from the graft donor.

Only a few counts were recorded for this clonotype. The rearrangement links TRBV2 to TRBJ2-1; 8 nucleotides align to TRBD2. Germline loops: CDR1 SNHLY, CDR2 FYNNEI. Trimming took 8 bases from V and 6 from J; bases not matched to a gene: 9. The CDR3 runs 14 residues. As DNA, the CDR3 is TGTGCCAGCGCTCGGGAGGGCCTGGGCAATGAGCAGTTCTTC. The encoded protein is CASAREGLGNEQFF.

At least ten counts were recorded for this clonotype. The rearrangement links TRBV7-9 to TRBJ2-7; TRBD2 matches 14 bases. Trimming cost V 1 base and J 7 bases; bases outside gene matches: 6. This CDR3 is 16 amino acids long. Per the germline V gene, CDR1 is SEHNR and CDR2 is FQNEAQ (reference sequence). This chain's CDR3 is CASSLGLAGGPDEQYF. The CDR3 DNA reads TGTGCCAGCAGCTTAGGACTAGCGGGAGGGCCTGATGAGCAGTACTTC.

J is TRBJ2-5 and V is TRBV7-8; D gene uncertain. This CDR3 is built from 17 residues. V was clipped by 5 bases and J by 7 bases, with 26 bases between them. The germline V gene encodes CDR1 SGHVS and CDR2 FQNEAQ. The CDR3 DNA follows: TGTGCCAGCAGCGAGAGAGGAAGAAGACCATTCTCGGGGACCCAGTACTTC. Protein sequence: CASSERGRRPFSGTQYF.

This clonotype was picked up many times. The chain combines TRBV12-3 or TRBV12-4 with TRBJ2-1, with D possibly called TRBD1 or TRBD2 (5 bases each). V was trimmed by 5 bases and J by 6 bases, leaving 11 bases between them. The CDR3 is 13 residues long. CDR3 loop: CASSLSGRNEQFF. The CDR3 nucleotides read TGTGCCAGCAGTCTCTCGGGGCGCAATGAGCAGTTCTTC.

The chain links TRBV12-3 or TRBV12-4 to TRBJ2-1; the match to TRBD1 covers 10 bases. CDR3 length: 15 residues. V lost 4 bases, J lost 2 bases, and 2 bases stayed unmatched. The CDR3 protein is CASSSGTGAYNEQFF. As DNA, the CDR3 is TGTGCCAGCAGTTCCGGGACAGGGGCCTACAATGAGCAGTTCTTC.

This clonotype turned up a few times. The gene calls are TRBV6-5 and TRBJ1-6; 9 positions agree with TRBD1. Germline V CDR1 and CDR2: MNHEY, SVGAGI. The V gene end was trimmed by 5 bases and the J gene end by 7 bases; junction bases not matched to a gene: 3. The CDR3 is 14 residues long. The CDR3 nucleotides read TGTGCCAGCAGTAACAGGGGGCGGAATTCACCCCTCCACTTT. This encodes CASSNRGRNSPLHF.

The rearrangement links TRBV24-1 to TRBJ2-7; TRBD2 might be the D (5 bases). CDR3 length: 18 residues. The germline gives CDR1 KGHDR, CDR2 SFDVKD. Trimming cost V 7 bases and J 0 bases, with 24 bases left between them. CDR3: CATRPRPSASRISYEQYF. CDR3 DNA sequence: TGTGCCACCAGGCCCCGTCCTTCTGCTAGCCGGATCTCCTACGAGCAGTACTTC.

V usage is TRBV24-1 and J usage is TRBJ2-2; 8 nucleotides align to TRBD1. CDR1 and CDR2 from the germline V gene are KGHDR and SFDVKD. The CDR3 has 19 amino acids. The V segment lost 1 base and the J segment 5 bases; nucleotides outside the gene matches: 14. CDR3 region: CATSDLRWTGQGITGELFF. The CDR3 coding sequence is TGTGCCACCAGTGATTTAAGATGGACCGGACAGGGAATAACCGGGGAGCTGTTTTTT.

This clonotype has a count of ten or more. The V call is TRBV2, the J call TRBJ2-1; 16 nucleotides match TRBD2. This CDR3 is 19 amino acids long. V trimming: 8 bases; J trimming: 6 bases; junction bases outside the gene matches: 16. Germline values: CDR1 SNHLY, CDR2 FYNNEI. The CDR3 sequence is CASWPFPGLAGGHLNEQFF. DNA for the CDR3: TGTGCCAGCTGGCCATTCCCGGGACTAGCGGGAGGGCACCTCAATGAGCAGTTCTTC.

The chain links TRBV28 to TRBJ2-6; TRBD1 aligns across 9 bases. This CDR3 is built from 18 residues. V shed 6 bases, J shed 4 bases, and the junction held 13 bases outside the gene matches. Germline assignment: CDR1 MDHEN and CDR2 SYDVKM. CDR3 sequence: CASSFPGQGNSGANVLTF. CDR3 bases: TGTGCCAGCAGCTTCCCGGGACAGGGCAATTCCGGGGCCAACGTCCTGACTTTC.

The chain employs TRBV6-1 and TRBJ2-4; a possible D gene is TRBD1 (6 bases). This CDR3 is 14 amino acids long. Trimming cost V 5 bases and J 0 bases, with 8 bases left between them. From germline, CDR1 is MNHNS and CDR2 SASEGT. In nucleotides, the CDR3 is TGTGCCAGCAGTCCAGGGGCAGCCAAAAACATTCAGTACTTC. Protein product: CASSPGAAKNIQYF.

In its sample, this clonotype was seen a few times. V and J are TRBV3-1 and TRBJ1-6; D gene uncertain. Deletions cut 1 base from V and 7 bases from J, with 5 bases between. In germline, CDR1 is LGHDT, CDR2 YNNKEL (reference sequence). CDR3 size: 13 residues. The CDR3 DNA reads TGTGCCAGCAGCCAAGTAGAGAATTCACCCCTCCACTTT. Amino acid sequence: CASSQVENSPLHF.

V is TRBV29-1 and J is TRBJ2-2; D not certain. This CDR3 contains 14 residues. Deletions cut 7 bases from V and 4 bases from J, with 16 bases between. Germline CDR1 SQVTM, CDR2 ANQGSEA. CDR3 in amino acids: CSATTGSVTGELFF. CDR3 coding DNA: TGCAGCGCGACGACCGGGTCGGTCACCGGGGAGCTGTTTTTT.

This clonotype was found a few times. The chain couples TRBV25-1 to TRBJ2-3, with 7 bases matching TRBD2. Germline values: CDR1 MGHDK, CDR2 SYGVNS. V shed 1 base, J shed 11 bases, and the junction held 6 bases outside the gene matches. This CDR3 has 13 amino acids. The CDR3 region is CASSEWAGEVQYF. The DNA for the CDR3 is TGTGCCAGCAGTGAATGGGCGGGAGAGGTGCAGTATTTT. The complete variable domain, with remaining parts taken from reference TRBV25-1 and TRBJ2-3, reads EADIYQTPRYLVIGTGKKITLECSQTMGHDKMYWYQQDPGMELHLIHYSYGVNSTEKGDLSSESTVSRIRTEHFPLTLESARPSHTSQYLCASSEWAGEVQYFGPGTRLTVL.

The DNA for the CDR3 is TGTGCCAGCAGCTATCCCCCATCCGGAGGCGGAACTAGCACAGATACGCAGTATTTT. This sequence encodes CASSYPPSGGGTSTDTQYF. This rearrangement joins TRBV11-1 to TRBJ2-3; D might be TRBD2 (5 bases). The CDR3 is made up of 19 amino acids. Trimming removed 4 bases from V and 0 bases from J, with 23 bases in between. Germline V gene data show CDR1 as SGHAT and CDR2 as FQDESV (reference sequence).